This TCR beta chain was captured by sequencing in a study of blood T cell repertoires in COVID-19. Study-level information: PBMCs, B-cell-depleted T cells, or T cells were the source of the cDNA or gDNA that made up the material.

The germline V gene encodes CDR1 LGHDT and CDR2 YNNKEL (reference sequence). This CDR3 has 15 residues. Trimming took 0 bases from V and 1 from J, leaving 8 bases between them. In the source study's methods: Scientists estimated how many nucleated cells there were by amplifying reference gene primers. Sequencing used immunoSEQ multiplex PCR; TCRdb keeps in-frame clones, though not all of them. Clone size and V and J calls were adopted from that table, with D and trimming inferred from the DNA. The repertoire holds 60,000 to 80,000 clones, 70% to 90% seen once, with 1.3% in the top ten. The TCR sequence derives from a woman aged 80 or older with acute or convalescent COVID-19. The gene calls are TRBV3-1 (or the pseudogene TRBV3-2) and TRBJ2-3; possibly TRBD2 for D (5 bases). Sequencing was carried out using peripheral blood. As DNA, the CDR3 is TGTGCCAGCAGCCAAGATCCCGGGGGCACAGATACGCAGTATTTT. It codes for CASSQDPGGTDTQYF.